Below, 24 T cell receptor beta chains from the same sample are listed, as sequenced in a study of siplizumab effects on memory and regulatory T cells. TCRdb's copy holds only in-frame clones and misses some; the assay was immunoSEQ multiplex PCR. The sample holds tens of thousands of clones, around 94% seen once. The sample consisted of non-Treg CD4+ T cells sorted from blood. The source is a human donor in good health.

The chain recombines TRBV19 with TRBJ1-5; D uncertain. Per germline, CDR1 LNHDA and CDR2 SQIVND (reference sequence). Trimming shortened V by 4 bases and J by 1 base, and 11 bases separated the two germline ends. The CDR3 extends over 15 amino acids. This chain's CDR3 is CASSSRPSSNQPQHF. The CDR3 DNA reads as TGTGCCAGTAGTAGCCGCCCGAGCAGCAATCAGCCCCAGCATTTT.

V and J are TRBV27 and TRBJ1-1, with TRBD1 matching over 8 bases. Trimming at V came to 10 bases and at J to 8 bases, leaving 12 bases not matched to a gene. Germline-derived CDR1 and CDR2 are MNHEY and SMNVEV (reference sequence). This CDR3 has 13 amino acids. CDR3: CATMVRGRGEAFF. In DNA form, the CDR3 reads TGTGCCACCATGGTCAGGGGGCGTGGAGAAGCTTTCTTT.

The CDR3 protein is CSARRVYGYTF. The CDR3 coding sequence is TGCAGTGCTAGGAGGGTTTATGGCTACACCTTC. The V call is TRBV20-1, the J call TRBJ1-2; D unclear. Germline CDR1 reads DFQATT; CDR2 reads SNEGSKA (reference sequence). The V end lost 3 bases, the J end lost 5 bases, and 7 bases lay between the germline ends. The CDR3 loop spans 11 amino acids.

This rearrangement joins TRBV9 to TRBJ1-4; D call uncertain. CDR3 length equals 17 residues. The V gene's germline CDR1 is SGDLS and CDR2 YYNGEE. Deletions cut 0 bases from V and 6 bases from J, with 18 bases between. The CDR3 bases are TGTGCCAGCAGCGTAGGGCCCAGATCAACTTACCATGAAAAACTGTTTTTT. This codes for CASSVGPRSTYHEKLFF.

The chain is built from TRBV7-8 and TRBJ2-5; D gene uncertain. This CDR3 contains 16 residues. V was trimmed by 5 bases and J by 5 bases, leaving 21 bases between them. Germline CDR1 and CDR2: SGHVS and FQNEAQ. In nucleotides, the CDR3 is TGTGCCAGCAGCCCAGTTCTCCGCCGGGTGCAGGAGACCCAGTACTTC. This sequence encodes CASSPVLRRVQETQYF. Using reference TRBV7-8 and TRBJ2-5 for the parts outside the CDR3, the full variable domain is GAGVSQSPRYKVAKRGQDVALRCDPISGHVSLFWYQQALGQGPEFLTYFQNEAQLDKSGLPSDRFFAERPEGSVSTLKIQRTQQEDSAVYLCASSPVLRRVQETQYFGPGTRLLVL.

The genes are TRBV6-5 and TRBJ2-7; weak D call: TRBD2 (6 bases). Germline V lookup: CDR1 MNHEY, CDR2 SVGAGI. The V end lost 5 bases, the J end lost 1 base, and 12 bases lay between the germline ends. The length of the CDR3 is 14 residues. As DNA, the CDR3 is TGTGCCAGCAGTCACCGGGACTGGTCCTACGAGCAGTACTTC. Translation: CASSHRDWSYEQYF.

The rearrangement links TRBV5-1 to TRBJ2-5; D is possibly TRBD1 or TRBD2 (6 bases each). The length of the CDR3 is 15 residues. Trimming pared 4 bases from V and 4 bases from J, leaving 17 bases between. The V gene's germline CDR1 is SGHRS and CDR2 YFSETQ. CDR3 sequence: CASSDPTGAVETQYF. DNA of the CDR3: TGCGCCAGCAGCGACCCGACGGGGGCGGTAGAGACCCAGTACTTC.

Worth noting for this clone: Other DNA sequences from this sample encode an identical CDR3 as well. This rearrangement joins TRBV9 to TRBJ1-1; D remains ambiguous. The CDR3 is made up of 13 amino acids. Trimming stripped 2 bases from V and 2 bases from J, with 7 bases between. Germline-derived CDR1 and CDR2 are SGDLS and YYNGEE. The DNA of the CDR3 is TGTGCCAGCAGCGTCGAAGAAAACACTGAAGCTTTCTTT. This translates into CASSVEENTEAFF.

The genes are TRBV9 and TRBJ1-5; TRBD1 might be the D (6 bases). Trimming stripped 5 bases from V and 3 bases from J, with 15 bases between. Germline-derived CDR1 and CDR2 are SGDLS and YYNGEE. The CDR3 sequence is 15 residues long. DNA for the CDR3: TGTGCCAGCAGTCTCAACGGACAGATCAATCAGCCCCAGCATTTT. It is translated as CASSLNGQINQPQHF.

The V call is TRBV4-3, the J call TRBJ2-7; D not resolved. Trimming removed 1 base from V and 1 base from J, with 11 bases in between. CDR3 length: 15 residues. Germline CDR1 and CDR2: LGHNA and YSLEER. The CDR3 reads CASSQGSTESYEQYF. Here the CDR3 DNA reads TGCGCCAGCAGCCAAGGAAGTACAGAGTCCTACGAGCAGTACTTC.

The CDR3 sequence: CASSSSGGRGLGQYF. CDR3 DNA: TGTGCCAGCAGCTCAAGCGGAGGCAGGGGGCTCGGGCAGTACTTC. The chain combines TRBV7-9 with TRBJ2-7; TRBD1 matches 8 bases. The length of the CDR3 is 15 residues. Germline assignment: CDR1 SEHNR and CDR2 FQNEAQ (reference sequence). The V and J ends lost 4 bases and 9 bases, in that order; junction bases with no gene match: 14.

CDR3 sequence reads: CASSLAGPTDTQYF. DNA for the CDR3: TGTGCCAGCAGCTTGGCCGGGCCCACAGATACGCAGTATTTT. The J gene is TRBJ2-3, the V gene TRBV5-4; no reliable D call. Trimming cost V 0 bases and J 2 bases, with 7 bases left between them. Germline V gene lookup returns CDR1 SGHNT and CDR2 YYREEE (reference sequence). The CDR3 consists of 14 residues.

This chain uses TRBV9 with TRBJ2-3; 8 bases map to TRBD2. The CDR3 covers 17 residues. Germline V gene lookup returns CDR1 SGDLS and CDR2 YYNGEE. Trimming at V came to 0 bases and at J to 4 bases, leaving 10 bases not matched to a gene. This CDR3 reads CASSVDPPGGPSDTQYF. The CDR3 DNA reads as TGTGCCAGCAGCGTAGACCCTCCGGGGGGGCCGTCAGATACGCAGTATTTT.

This clone showed up just a few times. This sequence joins TRBV19 and TRBJ1-5; no firm D call. CDR1 is LNHDA and CDR2 is SQIVND in the germline V gene (reference sequence). V gave up 1 base and J gave up 4 bases, with 5 bases separating them. This CDR3 spans 13 amino acids. The chain's CDR3 is CASSIGQNQPQHF. Written as DNA, the CDR3 is TGTGCCAGTAGTATAGGCCAAAATCAGCCCCAGCATTTT.

The chain employs TRBV6-1 and TRBJ1-6, with D perhaps matching TRBD1 (5 bases). V lost 0 bases, J lost 9 bases, and 12 bases lay in between. CDR1 is MNHNS, CDR2 SASEGT, per germline. The CDR3 spans 15 residues. This CDR3 is CASSEADSSGSPLHF. The CDR3 bases are TGTGCCAGCAGTGAAGCTGACAGTTCGGGTTCACCCCTCCACTTT.

This clone showed up just once. This chain links TRBV7-3 with TRBJ2-1, with 10 positions matching TRBD2. Germline CDR1 is SGHTA and CDR2 is FQGTGA. The CDR3 extends over 17 amino acids. The trim removed 5 bases at V and 9 bases at J, leaving 16 bases unmatched. This chain's CDR3 is CASSPHRLAGDHTEQFF. The CDR3 DNA reads TGTGCCAGCAGCCCACACCGGCTAGCGGGGGACCACACTGAGCAGTTCTTC.

This rearrangement joins TRBV6-5 to TRBJ2-5; D is undetermined. This CDR3 has 14 residues. Germline CDR1 and CDR2: MNHEY and SVGAGI. V was trimmed by 4 bases and J by 1 base, leaving 10 bases between them. The CDR3 loop is CASSFSRLQETQYF. CDR3 DNA: TGTGCCAGCAGTTTTTCGCGGCTCCAAGAGACCCAGTACTTC.

The CDR3 loop is CAWSVQGNSPLHF. CDR3 DNA: TGTGCCTGGAGTGTGCAGGGCAATTCACCCCTCCACTTT. The rearrangement uses TRBV30 and TRBJ1-6; D perhaps matches TRBD1 (5 bases). The CDR3 is 13 amino acids. CDR1 and CDR2 (germline): GTSNPN, SVGIG (reference sequence). V was cut by 0 bases and J by 7 bases, with 7 bases left in between.

The chain links TRBV5-1 to TRBJ1-4; no reliable D call. This CDR3 is built from 13 residues. V was trimmed by 7 bases and J by 8 bases, leaving 15 bases between them. From germline, CDR1 is SGHRS and CDR2 YFSETQ. CDR3 DNA sequence: TGCGCCAGCTCCTCCGGGGAAGCGGAAAAACTGTTTTTT. It encodes CASSSGEAEKLFF.

The V call is TRBV5-4, the J call TRBJ2-3; TRBD2 is a possible D gene (7 bases). Between the trimmed V and J ends, which lost 3 bases and 6 bases, there was a span of 20 bases. This CDR3 has 16 amino acids. The germline V gene has CDR1 SGHNT and CDR2 YYREEE (reference sequence). The CDR3 DNA is TGTGCCAGCAGCTCCCCCTCTGCGGGGGCGGGGGATACGCAGTATTTT. Its protein product is CASSSPSAGAGDTQYF. The whole variable domain, remainder taken from reference TRBV5-4 and TRBJ2-3, is ETGVTQSPTHLIKTRGQQVTLRCSSQSGHNTVSWYQQALGQGPQFIFQYYREEENGRGNFPPRFSGLQFPNYSSELNVNALELDDSALYLCASSSPSAGAGDTQYFGPGTRLTVL.

The gene calls are TRBV6-1 and TRBJ2-1; 9 bases fit TRBD2. This CDR3 contains 15 residues. Germline V lookup: CDR1 MNHNS, CDR2 SASEGT. Unmatched junction bases numbered 6, after V lost 2 bases and J lost 7 bases. The CDR3 coding sequence is TGTGCCAGCAGTGAATCGGCGGGAGGGTTGAATGAGCAGTTCTTC. This sequence encodes CASSESAGGLNEQFF.

This rearrangement joins TRBV12-5 to TRBJ1-1; a weak D match, TRBD1 (5 bases). The V end lost 1 base, the J end lost 3 bases, and 18 bases lay between the germline ends. There are 17 residues in the CDR3. CDR1 is LGHNT, CDR2 FRNRAP, per germline. Here the CDR3 DNA reads TGTGCTAGTGGTTTGGGTTCGGGGACCACTTCGGACACTGAAGCTTTCTTT. This codes for CASGLGSGTTSDTEAFF.

The chain is built from TRBV7-9 and TRBJ2-3; 8 positions agree with TRBD2. The J segment lost 3 bases and the V segment lost 3 bases, leaving 8 bases of the junction unmatched. The germline CDR1 and CDR2 sequences are SEHNR and FQNEAQ (reference sequence). CDR3 length: 16 residues. The CDR3 bases are TGTGCCAGCAGCTTTCAGCGGGGGTCGGGGACAGATACGCAGTATTTT. It codes for CASSFQRGSGTDTQYF. Complete variable domain (other parts from reference TRBV7-9 and TRBJ2-3): DTGVSQNPRHKITKRGQNVTFRCDPISEHNRLYWYRQTLGQGPEFLTYFQNEAQLEKSRLLSDRFSAERPKGSFSTLEIQRTEQGDSAMYLCASSFQRGSGTDTQYFGPGTRLTVL.

This clone was seen only once. The CDR3 sequence is CASSLLASSLYEQYF. DNA for the CDR3: TGTGCCAGCAGTTTACTAGCGTCGAGCCTCTACGAGCAGTACTTC. V usage is TRBV28 and J usage is TRBJ2-7; possibly TRBD2 for D (6 bases). The V gene lost 2 bases and the J gene lost 3 bases, with 14 bases spanning the gap. The length of the CDR3 is 15 residues. Looked up from germline, CDR1 is MDHEN and CDR2 is SYDVKM.